The next 25 T cell receptor beta chains were all read from a single sample in a study of CD8 T cells in ankylosing spondylitis (dated 2017 in TCRdb). The paper's findings and limits, for the study overall: A TCR beta motif of fewer than 10 highly homologous amino acid variants appeared characteristic of blood from ankylosing spondylitis patients.

For these TCRs, the target antigens are not known. Libraries were prepared through 5' RACE. Sequenced using an Illumina HiSeq 2500. The public reads were reprocessed in TCRdb via fastp at Q25 and MiXCR, keeping in-frame beta chains. Duplicate CDR3 protein sequences are folded into a single record with the most common DNA and genes. Here the sample has roughly 350,000 distinct CDR3 sequences; less than 10% occur a single time. The ten largest clonotypes hold more than 12% of the sample. Sequenced material: blood, either unsorted or a sorted T cell fraction (not recorded which). Every receptor here comes from a male donor with ankylosing spondylitis.

This clonotype was found many times. The chain employs TRBV29-1 and TRBJ2-5, with D unresolved. The CDR3 has 12 residues. From germline, CDR1 is SQVTM and CDR2 ANQGSEA. V lost 7 bases, J lost 4 bases, and 13 bases lay in between. In nucleotides, the CDR3 is TGCAGCGCCGTTCAGACGGGAGAGACCCAGTACTTC. Translating it yields CSAVQTGETQYF. The full variable domain, its missing parts supplied by reference TRBV29-1 and TRBJ2-5, is SAVISQKPSRDICQRGTSLTIQCQVDSQVTMMFWYRQQPGQSLTLIATANQGSEATYESGFVIDKFPISRPNLTFSTLTVSNMSPEDSSIYLCSAVQTGETQYFGPGTRLLVL.

Worth noting for this clonotype: A much larger clonotype is one base distant, so this may be a read error. The rearrangement uses TRBV5-6 and TRBJ2-1; D is possibly TRBD2 (5 bases). This CDR3 is 13 amino acids long. Germline CDR1 SGHDT, CDR2 YYEEEE. CDR3 sequence: CAGSLNRRNEQFF. CDR3 nucleotide sequence: TGTGCCGGCAGCCTAAACCGGAGGAATGAGCAGTTCTTC.

V and J are TRBV9 and TRBJ1-1, with D perhaps matching TRBD1 (5 bases). Trimming removed 0 bases from V and 5 bases from J, with 11 bases in between. Germline V gene sequence: CDR1 SGDLS, CDR2 YYNGEE. This CDR3 region has 14 residues. CDR3 sequence: CASSVGGETTEAFF. As DNA, the CDR3 is TGTGCCAGCAGCGTAGGGGGGGAAACTACTGAAGCTTTCTTT.

This clonotype was seen a few times. CDR3 loop: CASSATRGVDYEQYF. DNA of the CDR3: TGTGCCAGCAGTGCCACAAGGGGGGTGGATTACGAGCAGTACTTC. The chain joins TRBV27 to TRBJ2-7, with D possibly called TRBD1 or TRBD2 (6 bases each). V lost 5 bases and J lost 4, with 18 bases in between. The CDR3 is 15 residues long. The germline gives CDR1 MNHEY, CDR2 SMNVEV (reference sequence).

Ten or more counts support this clonotype. The chain is built from TRBV7-2 and TRBJ1-5; no definite D call. Trimming stripped 2 bases from V and 2 bases from J, with 7 bases between. The CDR3 covers 14 residues. CDR1 is SGHTA, CDR2 FQGNSA, per germline. The CDR3 sequence: CASSLFQGNQPQHF. CDR3 sequence (DNA): TGTGCCAGCAGCTTATTTCAGGGCAATCAGCCCCAGCATTTT.

V usage is TRBV5-1 and J usage is TRBJ2-7; TRBD1 matches 9 bases. This CDR3 contains 15 residues. From germline, CDR1 is SGHRS and CDR2 YFSETQ. After removal of 5 bases from V and 2 bases from J, the junction contained 8 bases not matched to a gene. This chain's CDR3 is CASRLSRDRAYEQYF. The DNA for the CDR3 is TGCGCCAGCAGGCTATCCCGGGACAGGGCCTACGAGCAGTACTTC.

The sample holds a few counts of this clonotype. The chain joins TRBV6-1 to TRBJ1-5; D gene ambiguous. CDR3 size: 14 residues. V was shortened by 1 base and J by 0 bases, with 4 bases between the two germline ends. Germline CDR1 reads MNHNS; CDR2 reads SASEGT. In DNA form, the CDR3 reads TGTGCCAGCAGTGAAGACACTAGCAATCAGCCCCAGCATTTT. This gives the protein CASSEDTSNQPQHF.

This clonotype was detected only a few times. The chain carries TRBV7-6 and TRBJ2-5, with TRBD1 as a possible D gene (6 bases). Between the trimmed V and J ends, which lost 1 base and 4 bases, there was a span of 13 bases. The CDR3 extends over 15 amino acids. The germline gives CDR1 SGHVS, CDR2 FNYEAQ. This CDR3 reads CASSLDTGWRETQYF. The CDR3 region has the DNA TGTGCCAGCAGCTTAGATACAGGGTGGCGAGAGACCCAGTACTTC.

The V call is TRBV29-1, the J call TRBJ2-3; tentatively, D is TRBD1 (5 bases). CDR1 is SQVTM and CDR2 is ANQGSEA in the germline V gene. The CDR3 is made up of 12 amino acids. The ends were cut back, 8 bases at V and 4 bases at J, with 13 bases in the middle. The CDR3: CSFAWGPDTQYF. The DNA for the CDR3 is TGCAGCTTTGCTTGGGGCCCAGATACGCAGTATTTT.

In this sample, this clonotype turned up a few times. The CDR3 region has the DNA TGTGCCAGCAGCAAAGTAAACAATCAGCCCCAGCATTTT. It codes for CASSKVNNQPQHF. The V gene is TRBV7-2, the J gene TRBJ1-5; no reliable D call. The length of the CDR3 is 13 residues. The V gene's germline CDR1 is SGHTA and CDR2 FQGNSA. V was cut by 5 bases and J by 3 bases, with 8 bases left in between.

There are many counts of this clonotype. The V and J genes are TRBV2 and TRBJ1-5; no definite D call. The CDR3 totals 16 residues. The V end lost 1 base, the J end lost 2 bases, and 12 bases lay between the germline ends. CDR1 is SNHLY and CDR2 is FYNNEI in the germline V gene. Written as DNA, the CDR3 is TGTGCCAGCAGTGAAGAGGAGGGATTGGGCAATCAGCCCCAGCATTTT. Translated, it gives CASSEEEGLGNQPQHF.

The chain couples TRBV2 to TRBJ2-2; a possible D gene is TRBD1 (5 bases). Germline V lookup: CDR1 SNHLY, CDR2 FYNNEI. The CDR3 loop spans 15 amino acids. Trimming removed 5 bases from V and 4 bases from J, with 14 bases in between. The CDR3 DNA reads as TGTGCCAGCAGTCCCGCAGGGCCGGTCACCGGGGAGCTGTTTTTT. Residues: CASSPAGPVTGELFF.

The genes are TRBV18 and TRBJ2-7; possible D gene TRBD1, 5 bases. The germline V gene has CDR1 KGHSH and CDR2 LQKENI. This CDR3 comprises 15 residues. The V end was cut by 1 base, the J end by 0 bases, with 10 bases between. The CDR3 region is CASSPLDSGSYEQYF. The DNA of the CDR3 is TGTGCCAGCTCACCACTTGACAGTGGCTCCTACGAGCAGTACTTC.

This rearrangement joins TRBV5-1 to TRBJ2-1; either TRBD1 or TRBD2 may fit D (5 bases each). Trimming shortened V by 0 bases and J by 0 bases, and 10 bases separated the two germline ends. Germline V gene data show CDR1 as SGHRS and CDR2 as YFSETQ. The CDR3 is 16 residues long. CDR3 sequence: CASSLAGTSSYNEQFF. CDR3 coding DNA: TGCGCCAGCAGCTTGGCCGGGACCTCCTCCTACAATGAGCAGTTCTTC. The complete variable domain, with remaining parts taken from reference TRBV5-1 and TRBJ2-1, reads KAGVTQTPRYLIKTRGQQVTLSCSPISGHRSVSWYQQTPGQGLQFLFEYFSETQRNKGNFPGRFSGRQFSNSRSEMNVSTLELGDSALYLCASSLAGTSSYNEQFFGPGTRLTVL.

In this sample, this clonotype turned up a few times. The chain uses TRBV2 and TRBJ2-4, with D possibly called TRBD1 or TRBD2 (7 bases each). Trimming removed 7 bases at V and 8 bases at J, with 18 bases between. Germline V gene sequence: CDR1 SNHLY, CDR2 FYNNEI. This CDR3 is built from 14 residues. The CDR3: CASTLTSRGDIQYF. The CDR3 coding sequence is TGTGCCAGCACCTTGACTAGCAGGGGGGACATTCAGTACTTC.

This clonotype was seen ten or more times. The CDR3 region has the DNA TGTGCCAGCAGCCAGAGTGAGGGGAGGCTGCCCCAGCATTTT. This sequence encodes CASSQSEGRLPQHF. The chain is built from TRBV3-1 and TRBJ1-5; D is possibly TRBD1 (5 bases). CDR3 size: 14 residues. Germline CDR1 is LGHDT and CDR2 is YNNKEL (reference sequence). Trimming took 3 bases from V and 9 from J, leaving 15 bases between them.

This clonotype was seen a single time. The chain couples TRBV19 to TRBJ2-1; TRBD2 agrees at 10 bases. The V gene's germline CDR1 is LNHDA and CDR2 SQIVND (reference sequence). J lost 6 bases, V lost 6 bases, and 11 bases had no gene match. This CDR3 is 16 amino acids long. CDR3 in DNA: TGTGCCAGTAGCTATACTAGCGGGATCAAGACCAATGAGCAGTTCTTC. This encodes CASSYTSGIKTNEQFF.

This clonotype was seen at least ten times. This chain joins TRBV5-1 and TRBJ1-1, with 8 nucleotides matching TRBD1. Germline V lookup: CDR1 SGHRS, CDR2 YFSETQ. V was pared by 2 bases and J by 6 bases, with 12 bases of the junction left unmatched. This CDR3 has 16 amino acids. CDR3 amino acids: CASSFETGTGGAEAFF. The CDR3 nucleotides read TGCGCCAGCAGCTTCGAAACCGGGACAGGCGGCGCTGAAGCTTTCTTT. Full variable domain (remainder filled in from reference TRBV5-1 and TRBJ1-1): KAGVTQTPRYLIKTRGQQVTLSCSPISGHRSVSWYQQTPGQGLQFLFEYFSETQRNKGNFPGRFSGRQFSNSRSEMNVSTLELGDSALYLCASSFETGTGGAEAFFGQGTRLTVV.

This chain uses TRBV12-3 or TRBV12-4 with TRBJ2-1; TRBD2 is a possible D gene (5 bases). The germline V and J ends were trimmed by 0 bases and 0 bases, with 9 bases remaining between them. There are 16 residues in the CDR3. The CDR3 loop reads CASSLALAVSYNEQFF. The CDR3 DNA reads as TGTGCCAGCAGTTTAGCGCTAGCAGTCTCCTACAATGAGCAGTTCTTC.

This clonotype showed up many times. The chain carries TRBV25-1 and TRBJ1-5; no clear D gene. The CDR3 loop spans 14 amino acids. The germline gives CDR1 MGHDK, CDR2 SYGVNS. The V gene lost 0 bases and the J gene lost 4 bases, with 7 bases spanning the gap. The CDR3 sequence is CASSEYGLNQPQHF. In DNA form, the CDR3 reads TGTGCCAGCAGTGAATACGGCTTAAATCAGCCCCAGCATTTT.

This clonotype was seen at least ten times. The J gene is TRBJ1-3, the V gene TRBV29-1; no firm D call. The CDR3 is 13 amino acids. V lost 6 bases and J lost 2, with 11 bases in between. In germline, CDR1 is SQVTM, CDR2 ANQGSEA. The CDR3 spells CSVVGEPGNTIYF. The DNA of the CDR3 is TGCAGCGTCGTCGGCGAGCCTGGAAACACCATATATTTT. Based on the CDR3 plus reference TRBV29-1 and TRBJ1-3, the full variable domain is SAVISQKPSRDICQRGTSLTIQCQVDSQVTMMFWYRQQPGQSLTLIATANQGSEATYESGFVIDKFPISRPNLTFSTLTVSNMSPEDSSIYLCSVVGEPGNTIYFGEGSWLTVV.

The genes are TRBV5-1 and TRBJ1-3; D remains ambiguous. The ends were cut back, 0 bases at V and 6 bases at J, with 7 bases in the middle. The CDR3 is made up of 13 amino acids. CDR1 is SGHRS and CDR2 is YFSETQ in the germline V gene. CDR3 in amino acids: CASSLEAENTIYF. CDR3 sequence (DNA): TGCGCCAGCAGCTTGGAAGCGGAAAACACCATATATTTT.

With regard to this clonotype: Relative to the germline gene, one junction end is altered; a read error may explain this. The genes are TRBV7-2 and TRBJ2-3; 12 nucleotides line up with TRBD2. Germline CDR1 SGHTA, CDR2 FQGNSA. The CDR3 has 16 residues. CDR3 DNA: TGTGCCAGCAGCCTAGCGGGAGGGGACTACACAGATACGCAGTATTTT. It is translated as CASSLAGGDYTDTQYF.

Ten or more counts support this clonotype. The chain links TRBV29-1 to TRBJ2-3, with D perhaps matching TRBD2 (6 bases). The ends were cut back, 4 bases at V and 0 bases at J, with 14 bases in the middle. This CDR3 is built from 15 residues. Per germline, CDR1 SQVTM and CDR2 ANQGSEA. The CDR3 spells CSVVLADTSTDTQYF. The CDR3 DNA follows: TGCAGCGTTGTACTAGCAGACACTAGCACAGATACGCAGTATTTT.

This clonotype was found a few times. The rearrangement uses TRBV20-1 and TRBJ2-5, with 8 nucleotides matching TRBD1. V shed 6 bases, J shed 5 bases, and the junction held 5 bases outside the gene matches. The germline V gene has CDR1 DFQATT and CDR2 SNEGSKA (reference sequence). The CDR3 has 12 amino acids. The CDR3 region has the DNA TGCAGTGCCAGGACAGGGCATGAGACCCAGTACTTC. Translated, it gives CSARTGHETQYF.